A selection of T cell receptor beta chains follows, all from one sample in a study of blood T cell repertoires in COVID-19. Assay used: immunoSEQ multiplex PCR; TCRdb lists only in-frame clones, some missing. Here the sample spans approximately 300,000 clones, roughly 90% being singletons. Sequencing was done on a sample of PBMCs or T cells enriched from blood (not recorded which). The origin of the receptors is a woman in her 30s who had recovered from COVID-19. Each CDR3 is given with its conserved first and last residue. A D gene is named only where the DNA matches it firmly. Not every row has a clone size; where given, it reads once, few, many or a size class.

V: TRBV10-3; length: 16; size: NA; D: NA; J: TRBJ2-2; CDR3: CAISDVGGVNTGELFF; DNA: TGTGCCATCAGTGACGTAGGCGGGGTTAACACCGGGGAGCTGTTTTTT
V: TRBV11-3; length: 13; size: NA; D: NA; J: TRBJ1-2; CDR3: CASSFQANYGYTF; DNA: TGTGCCAGCAGCTTTCAGGCTAACTATGGCTACACCTTC
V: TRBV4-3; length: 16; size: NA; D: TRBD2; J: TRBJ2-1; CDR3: CASSPFSGSSYNEQFF; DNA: TGCGCCAGCAGCCCTTTCAGCGGGAGCTCCTACAATGAGCAGTTCTTC
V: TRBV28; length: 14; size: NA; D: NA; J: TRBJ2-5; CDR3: CASSLVGGRETQYF; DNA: TGTGCCAGCAGTTTGGTGGGGGGACGGGAGACCCAGTACTTC
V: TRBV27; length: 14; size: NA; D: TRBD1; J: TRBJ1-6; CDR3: CASSTTGGWSPLHF; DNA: TGTGCCAGCAGCACAACAGGGGGATGGTCACCCCTCCACTTT
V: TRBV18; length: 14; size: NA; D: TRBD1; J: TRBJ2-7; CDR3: CASSAGTGPYEQYF; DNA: TGTGCCAGCTCCGCGGGGACAGGCCCCTACGAGCAGTACTTC
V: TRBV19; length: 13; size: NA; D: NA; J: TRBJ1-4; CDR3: CASSTQGNEKLFF; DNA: TGTGCCAGTAGCACTCAGGGTAATGAAAAACTGTTTTTT
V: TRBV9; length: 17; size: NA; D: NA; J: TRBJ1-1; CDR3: CASSSGSGISMNTEAFF; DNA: TGTGCCAGCAGCTCGGGTTCGGGGATCTCCATGAACACTGAAGCTTTCTTT
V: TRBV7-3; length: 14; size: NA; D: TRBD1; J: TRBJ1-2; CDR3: CASSLGQGEDGYTF; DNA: TGTGCCAGCAGCTTAGGACAGGGTGAAGATGGCTACACCTTC
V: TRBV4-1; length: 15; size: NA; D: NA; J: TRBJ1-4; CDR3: CASSQEFQTGGKLFF; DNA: TGCGCCAGCAGCCAAGAATTCCAGACGGGGGGAAAACTGTTTTTT
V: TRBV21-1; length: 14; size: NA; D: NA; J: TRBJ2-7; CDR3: CASSTGTGLYEQYF; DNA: TGTGCCAGCAGCACCGGGACGGGACTCTACGAGCAGTACTTC
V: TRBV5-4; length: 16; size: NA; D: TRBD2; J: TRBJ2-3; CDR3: CASSIGTSGRTDTQYF; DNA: TGTGCCAGCAGCATAGGGACTAGCGGGAGGACGGATACGCAGTATTTT
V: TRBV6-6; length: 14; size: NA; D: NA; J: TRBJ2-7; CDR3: CASSYGQVSYEQYF; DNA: TGTGCCAGCAGTTACGGGCAGGTTTCCTACGAGCAGTACTTC
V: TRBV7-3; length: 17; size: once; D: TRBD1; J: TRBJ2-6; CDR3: CASSPTGGNTGANVLTF; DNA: TGTGCCAGCAGCCCGACAGGGGGTAATACTGGGGCCAACGTCCTGACTTTC
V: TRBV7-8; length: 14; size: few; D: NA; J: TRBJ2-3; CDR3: CASSPRRRSDTQYF; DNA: TGTGCCAGCAGCCCCCGTCGGAGGTCCGATACGCAGTATTTT
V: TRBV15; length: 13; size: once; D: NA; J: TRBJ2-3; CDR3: CATSTGGTDTQYF; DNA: TGTGCCACCAGTACGGGGGGCACAGATACGCAGTATTTT
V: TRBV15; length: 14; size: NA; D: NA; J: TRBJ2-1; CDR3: CATSNRTLPHEQFF; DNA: TGTGCCACCAGCAACCGGACTCTTCCCCATGAGCAGTTCTTC
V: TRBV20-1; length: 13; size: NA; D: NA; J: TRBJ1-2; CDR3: CSASAEILYGYTF; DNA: TGCAGTGCTAGTGCAGAGATACTATATGGCTACACCTTC
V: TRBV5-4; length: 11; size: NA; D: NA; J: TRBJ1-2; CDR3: CASSTAYGYTF; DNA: TGTGCCAGCAGCACTGCCTATGGCTACACCTTC
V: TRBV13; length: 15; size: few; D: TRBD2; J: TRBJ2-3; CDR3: CASSLLGLGTDTQYF; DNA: TGTGCCAGCAGCTTACTTGGACTAGGAACAGATACGCAGTATTTT
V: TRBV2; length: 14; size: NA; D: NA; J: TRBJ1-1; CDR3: CASSDSGLNTEAFF; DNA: TGTGCCAGCAGTGATTCAGGATTGAACACTGAAGCTTTCTTT
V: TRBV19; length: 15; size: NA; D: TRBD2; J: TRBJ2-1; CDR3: CASRALAGEGDEQFF; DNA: TGTGCCAGTAGGGCCCTAGCGGGAGAGGGCGATGAGCAGTTCTTC
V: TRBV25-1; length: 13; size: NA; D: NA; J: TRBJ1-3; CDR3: CASKSGIGNTIYF; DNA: TGTGCCAGCAAATCGGGGATTGGAAACACCATATATTTT
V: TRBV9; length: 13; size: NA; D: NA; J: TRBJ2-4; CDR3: CASSGLAKNIQYF; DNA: TGTGCCAGCAGCGGGCTAGCCAAAAACATTCAGTACTTC
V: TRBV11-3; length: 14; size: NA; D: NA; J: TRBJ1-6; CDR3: CASSLRHTGSPLHF; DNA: TGTGCCAGCAGCTTGCGACATACCGGTTCACCCCTCCACTTT
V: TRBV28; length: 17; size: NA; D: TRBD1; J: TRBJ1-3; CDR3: CASRGTTGEASGNTIYF; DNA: TGTGCCAGCCGGGGGACAACAGGGGAGGCATCTGGAAACACCATATATTTT
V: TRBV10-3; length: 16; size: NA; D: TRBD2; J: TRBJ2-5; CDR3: CAISEAGGPKPETQYF; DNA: TGTGCCATCAGTGAAGCGGGGGGACCCAAGCCGGAGACCCAGTACTTC
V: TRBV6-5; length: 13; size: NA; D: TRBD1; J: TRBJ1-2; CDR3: CASSLGQGGGYTF; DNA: TGTGCCAGCAGCTTGGGACAGGGAGGAGGCTACACCTTC
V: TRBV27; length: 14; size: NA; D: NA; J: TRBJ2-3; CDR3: CASSFSPSTDTQYF; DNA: TGTGCCAGCAGTTTCTCCCCTAGCACAGATACGCAGTATTTT
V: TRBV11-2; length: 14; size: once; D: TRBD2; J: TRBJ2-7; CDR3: CASSLAGGVYEQYF; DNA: TGTGCCAGCAGCTTAGCGGGAGGGGTCTACGAGCAGTACTTC
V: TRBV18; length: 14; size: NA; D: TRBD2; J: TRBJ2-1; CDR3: CASSGASGSGNEFF; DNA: TGTGCCAGCTCAGGCGCTAGCGGGAGCGGTAATGAGTTCTTC
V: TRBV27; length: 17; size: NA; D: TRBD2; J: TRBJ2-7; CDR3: CASSLSQSSGGKYEQYF; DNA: TGTGCCAGCAGTTTATCACAGTCTAGCGGGGGGAAGTACGAGCAGTACTTC
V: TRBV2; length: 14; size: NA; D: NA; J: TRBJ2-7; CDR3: CASSEQGRGYEQYF; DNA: TGTGCCAGCAGTGAACAGGGAAGGGGCTACGAGCAGTACTTC
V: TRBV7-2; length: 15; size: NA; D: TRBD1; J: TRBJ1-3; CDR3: CASSPGQGPGNTIYF; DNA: TGTGCCAGCAGCCCAGGACAGGGCCCTGGAAACACCATATATTTT
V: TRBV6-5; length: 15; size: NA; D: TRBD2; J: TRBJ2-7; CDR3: CASSISGAPSKEQYF; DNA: TGTGCCAGCAGTATAAGCGGGGCGCCCAGTAAGGAGCAGTACTTC
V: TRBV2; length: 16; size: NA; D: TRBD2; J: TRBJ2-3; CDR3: CASSLTSGTSSDTQYF; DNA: TGTGCCAGCAGTTTGACGTCAGGGACTAGTTCAGATACGCAGTATTTT
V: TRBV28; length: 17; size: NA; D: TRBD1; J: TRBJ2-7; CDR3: CASSPPGQARGFNEQYF; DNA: TGTGCCAGCAGTCCACCGGGACAGGCTAGGGGTTTCAACGAGCAGTACTTC
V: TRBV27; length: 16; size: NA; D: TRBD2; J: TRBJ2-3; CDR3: CASSLRTSGSTDTQYF; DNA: TGTGCCAGCAGTCTAAGGACTAGCGGGAGCACAGATACGCAGTATTTT
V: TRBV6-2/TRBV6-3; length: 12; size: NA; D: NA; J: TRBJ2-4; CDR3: CASSYTIGIQYF; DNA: TGTGCCAGCAGTTACACTATCGGCATTCAGTACTTC
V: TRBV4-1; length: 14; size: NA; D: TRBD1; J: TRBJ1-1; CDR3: CASSQAGQGAGAFF; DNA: TGCGCCAGCAGCCAAGCGGGACAGGGGGCTGGAGCTTTCTTT
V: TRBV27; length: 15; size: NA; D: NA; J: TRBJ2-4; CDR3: CASSLPGDFKNIQYF; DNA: TGTGCCAGCAGTTTACCCGGAGACTTCAAAAACATTCAGTACTTC
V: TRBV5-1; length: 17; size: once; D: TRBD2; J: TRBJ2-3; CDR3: CASGFYLAGEGSDTQYF; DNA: TGCGCCAGCGGGTTCTATTTGGCGGGAGAAGGGTCAGATACGCAGTATTTT
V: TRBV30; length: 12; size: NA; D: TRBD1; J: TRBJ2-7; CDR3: CAWSGQGYEQYF; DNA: TGTGCCTGGAGCGGACAGGGCTACGAGCAGTACTTC
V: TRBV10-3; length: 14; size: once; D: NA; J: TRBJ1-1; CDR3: CAIRPPAMNTEAFF; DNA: TGTGCCATCAGGCCCCCCGCGATGAACACTGAAGCTTTCTTT
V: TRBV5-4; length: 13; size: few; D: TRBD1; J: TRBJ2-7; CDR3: CASSKGQGHEQYF; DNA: TGTGCCAGCAGCAAGGGACAGGGCCACGAGCAGTACTTC
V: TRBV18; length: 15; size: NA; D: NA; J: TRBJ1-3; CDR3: CASSPSQGSGNTIYF; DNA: TGTGCCAGCTCACCATCGCAGGGCTCTGGAAACACCATATATTTT
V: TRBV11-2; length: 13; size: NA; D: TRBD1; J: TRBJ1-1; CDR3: CASSLQGASEAFF; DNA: TGTGCCAGCAGCCTACAGGGGGCCTCTGAAGCTTTCTTT
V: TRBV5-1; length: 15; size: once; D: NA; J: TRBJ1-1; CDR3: CASSLGGTSNTEAFF; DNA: TGCGCCAGCAGCTTGGGCGGAACTTCGAACACTGAAGCTTTCTTT
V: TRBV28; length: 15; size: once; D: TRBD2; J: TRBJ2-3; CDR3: CASRRSGRTPNTQYF; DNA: TGTGCCAGCAGGAGGAGCGGGAGGACCCCCAATACGCAGTATTTT
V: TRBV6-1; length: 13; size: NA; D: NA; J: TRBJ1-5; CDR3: CASSETPDQPQHF; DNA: TGTGCCAGCAGTGAGACACCCGATCAGCCCCAGCATTTT
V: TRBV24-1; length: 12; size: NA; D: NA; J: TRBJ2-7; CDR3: CATSRGSYEQYF; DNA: TGTGCCACCTCCAGGGGCTCCTACGAGCAGTACTTC
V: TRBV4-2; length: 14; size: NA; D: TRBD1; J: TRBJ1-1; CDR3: CASSRMTGYTEAFF; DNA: TGTGCCAGCAGCCGCATGACAGGGTACACTGAAGCTTTCTTT